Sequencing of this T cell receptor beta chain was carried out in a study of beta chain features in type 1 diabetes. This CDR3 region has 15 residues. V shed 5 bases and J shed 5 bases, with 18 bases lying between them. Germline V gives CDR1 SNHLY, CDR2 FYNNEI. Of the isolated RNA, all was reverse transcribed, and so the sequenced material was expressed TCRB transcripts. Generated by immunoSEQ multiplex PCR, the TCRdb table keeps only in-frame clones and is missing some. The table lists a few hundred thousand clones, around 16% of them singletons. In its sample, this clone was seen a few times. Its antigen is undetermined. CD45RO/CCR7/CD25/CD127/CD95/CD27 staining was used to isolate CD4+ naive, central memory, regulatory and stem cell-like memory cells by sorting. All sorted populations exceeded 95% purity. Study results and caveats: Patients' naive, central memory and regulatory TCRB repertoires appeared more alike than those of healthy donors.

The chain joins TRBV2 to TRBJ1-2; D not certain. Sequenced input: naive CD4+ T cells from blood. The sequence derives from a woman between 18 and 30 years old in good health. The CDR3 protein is CASSLYDISGYGYTF. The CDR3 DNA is TGTGCCAGCAGTCTTTACGACATATCGGGGTATGGCTACACCTTC.